This T cell receptor (beta chain) comes out of a study of cytomegalovirus exposure and HLA in healthy donors. Study background: A previous analysis identified approximately 120 million unique TCR beta sequences derived from around 180 million T cells. Study-wide results and limits: About 87% or about 30% of the time was how often most TCR beta V segments were productive, according to an earlier analysis.

Germline loops: CDR1 SGHTA, CDR2 FQGNSA. The CDR3 consists of 14 residues. Trimming stripped 3 bases from V and 0 bases from J, with 6 bases between. The PCR contained 60 Vbeta and 13 Jbeta primers. Using immunoSEQ multiplex PCR, the repertoire was profiled, and TCRdb retains in-frame clones only, with some absent. This table has approximately 70,000 clones, roughly 79% appearing once. This clone was observed a few times. What it recognizes is unknown. The source is a middle-aged man in good health and CMV-seronegative. Sequences were obtained from PBMCs. The chain employs TRBV7-2 and TRBJ1-3, with D unresolved. Here the CDR3 reads CASSLGPSGNTIYF. In DNA form, the CDR3 reads TGTGCCAGCAGCTTGGGCCCCTCTGGAAACACCATATATTTT.